Shown below are 21 T cell receptor beta chains from a single sample sequenced in a study of Graves' ophthalmopathy and Graves' hyperthyroidism. Amplifying from RNA transcripts, the study obtained TCR beta CDR3 regions. In the first round, RT-PCR was carried out with HTBI primers, and a multiplex PCR formed the second round. TCRdb itself ran the multiplex PCR reads through MiXCR, one entry per CDR3 protein. Here the sample spans around 1,000,000 distinct CDR3 sequences, about two fifths being singletons. Material for sequencing was peripheral blood or thyroid tissue (not recorded which). These receptors all come from an adult man with Graves' hyperthyroidism.

This clonotype was counted many times. J is TRBJ1-1 and V is TRBV5-1, with 12 bases aligning to TRBD1. Trimming removed 2 bases from V and 4 bases from J; junction bases left unmatched: 3. The CDR3 loop spans 15 amino acids. Germline loops: CDR1 SGHRS, CDR2 YFSETQ. CDR3 sequence: CASSLGTGGITEAFF. CDR3 DNA: TGCGCCAGCAGCTTAGGGACAGGGGGCATCACTGAAGCTTTCTTT.

The V gene is TRBV20-1, the J gene TRBJ1-1, with D uncertain. Germline loops: CDR1 DFQATT, CDR2 SNEGSKA (reference sequence). The CDR3 totals 13 residues. CDR3 in DNA: TGCAGCGCGGGAGATCCGTCCGGGATGGGTGCTTTCTTT. Amino acids: CSAGDPSGMGAFF.

This clonotype has at least ten counts. J is TRBJ1-4 and V is TRBV5-1, with D possibly matching TRBD1 (5 bases). The CDR3 spans 14 residues. Trimming left V 0 bases short and J 8 bases short, with 11 bases between. CDR1 and CDR2 (germline): SGHRS, YFSETQ. CDR3 protein: CASSLDRRGEKLFF. For the CDR3, the DNA is TGCGCCAGCAGCTTGGACAGGCGAGGGGAAAAACTGTTTTTT.

There are many counts of this clonotype. The chain combines TRBV9 with TRBJ2-7, with 7 bases lining up with TRBD2. V was clipped by 0 bases and J by 5 bases; unmatched bases: 11. There are 16 residues in the CDR3. The germline V gene encodes CDR1 SGDLS and CDR2 YYNGEE. The CDR3 nucleotides read TGTGCCAGCAGCGTAGGAAGGTCGGGGGGTCTGGACGAGCAGTACTTC. It yields the protein CASSVGRSGGLDEQYF.

As concerns this clonotype: At one boundary the junction diverges from the germline segment, which might be a read error. The rearrangement joins TRBV7-3 to TRBJ2-5; 8 bases fit TRBD2. Germline V gene data show CDR1 as SGHTA and CDR2 as FQGTGA. This CDR3 is built from 17 residues. The CDR3 reads CAGSVLGGGLAKETQYF. DNA for the CDR3: TGTGCCGGCAGCGTGCTAGGCGGGGGGCTCGCTAAAGAGACCCAGTACTTC.

The rearrangement joins TRBV29-1 to TRBJ1-2, with 9 positions matching TRBD1. The CDR3 is 12 amino acids. V shed 7 bases and J 5 bases; nucleotides not matched to a gene: 5. Germline CDR1 reads SQVTM; CDR2 reads ANQGSEA. In DNA form, the CDR3 reads TGCAGCGCAGCGGGACAGGGTTATGGCTACACCTTC. It specifies CSAAGQGYGYTF. Together with reference TRBV29-1 and TRBJ1-2, the CDR3 gives the full variable domain: SAVISQKPSRDICQRGTSLTIQCQVDSQVTMMFWYRQQPGQSLTLIATANQGSEATYESGFVIDKFPISRPNLTFSTLTVSNMSPEDSSIYLCSAAGQGYGYTFGSGTRLTVV.

CDR3 region: CASSRPGQGLYNSPLHF. In DNA form, the CDR3 reads TGTGCCAGCAGCAGACCGGGACAGGGTCTCTATAATTCACCCCTCCACTTT. The gene calls are TRBV6-2 or TRBV6-3 and TRBJ1-6; 9 bases map to TRBD1. After removal of 6 bases from V and 3 bases from J, the junction contained 9 bases not matched to a gene. The V gene's germline CDR1 is MNHEY and CDR2 SVGEGT. CDR3 size: 17 residues.

The chain is built from TRBV12-3 or TRBV12-4 and TRBJ2-7; no firm D call. CDR3 length equals 16 residues. The germline V and J ends were trimmed by 1 base and 2 bases, with 15 bases remaining between them. The CDR3 protein is CASSLEASTKPYEQYF. CDR3 DNA: TGTGCCAGCAGTTTAGAGGCTTCAACCAAACCCTACGAGCAGTACTTC.

This clonotype has more than one count but fewer than ten. This chain links TRBV4-1 with TRBJ1-4; 7 bases line up with TRBD1. There are 14 residues in the CDR3. V gave up 3 bases and J gave up 6 bases; unmatched junction bases: 4. CDR1 and CDR2 (germline): MGHRA, YSYEKL. CDR3 nucleotide sequence: TGCGCCAGCAGCCACCCTGGACAGGATGAAAAACTGTTTTTT. Translation gives CASSHPGQDEKLFF.

This clonotype was seen at least ten times. The genes are TRBV25-1 and TRBJ1-4, with TRBD1 matching 9 bases. V gave up 3 bases and J gave up 7 bases; unmatched junction bases: 3. Germline CDR1 reads MGHDK; CDR2 reads SYGVNS. The CDR3 extends over 14 amino acids. DNA of the CDR3: TGTGCCAGCAGTGATAACAGGGGGCGTGAAAAACTGTTTTTT. Translating gives CASSDNRGREKLFF. The variable domain in full, with the rest retrieved from reference TRBV25-1 and TRBJ1-4, is EADIYQTPRYLVIGTGKKITLECSQTMGHDKMYWYQQDPGMELHLIHYSYGVNSTEKGDLSSESTVSRIRTEHFPLTLESARPSHTSQYLCASSDNRGREKLFFGSGTQLSVL.

This clonotype was detected many times. The chain links TRBV5-1 to TRBJ1-2, with no clear D. V shed 0 bases and J shed 4 bases, with 10 bases lying between them. Per the germline V gene, CDR1 is SGHRS and CDR2 is YFSETQ. CDR3 length: 14 amino acids. CDR3 amino acids: CASSLDLGVYGYTF. For the CDR3, the DNA is TGCGCCAGCAGCTTGGATCTGGGAGTCTATGGCTACACCTTC.

The rearrangement uses TRBV19 and TRBJ2-2; weak D call: TRBD1 (6 bases). Trimming took 8 bases from V and 5 from J, leaving 18 bases between them. Per germline, CDR1 LNHDA and CDR2 SQIVND (reference sequence). CDR3 size: 15 residues. CDR3 nucleotide sequence: TGTGCCAGTCAGTTGGGGCAGGGGTATACCGGGGAGCTGTTTTTT. This translates into CASQLGQGYTGELFF. The entire variable domain, with the rest obtained from reference TRBV19 and TRBJ2-2, is as follows: DGGITQSPKYLFRKEGQNVTLSCEQNLNHDAMYWYRQDPGQGLRLIYYSQIVNDFQKGDIAEGYSVSREKKESFPLTVTSAQKNPTAFYLCASQLGQGYTGELFFGEGSRLTVL.

The chain combines TRBV10-2 with TRBJ2-7; TRBD1 might be the D (5 bases). V was trimmed by 6 bases and J by 7 bases, leaving 25 bases between them. Germline values: CDR1 WSHSY, CDR2 SAAADI. The CDR3 totals 16 residues. The CDR3: CASSPRTRSTAFEQYF. The CDR3 coding sequence is TGCGCCAGCAGCCCGCGGACAAGGTCAACCGCTTTTGAGCAGTACTTC.

This clonotype was picked up one time. A read error may be the cause here, since a much bigger clone is one base away. This rearrangement joins TRBV11-2 to TRBJ1-1; perhaps TRBD1 as D (6 bases). The CDR3 consists of 15 residues. Germline V gene sequence: CDR1 SGHAT, CDR2 FQNNGV. V gave up 6 bases and J gave up 1 base, with 15 bases separating them. The DNA for the CDR3 is TGTGCCAGCAGTCCCAGAGACAGGTCGAACACTGAAGCTTTCTTT. Protein product: CASSPRDRSNTEAFF.

The chain combines TRBV28 with TRBJ1-2; D perhaps matches TRBD1 (6 bases). The CDR3 has 13 residues. Germline loops: CDR1 MDHEN, CDR2 SYDVKM. Trimming took off 2 bases at V and 8 bases at J, with 12 bases between the two ends. In DNA form, the CDR3 reads TGTGCCAGCAGTTTACCGGTGGGGGGCGGCTACACCTTC. It yields the protein CASSLPVGGGYTF.

This clonotype appeared many times. The genes are TRBV4-1 and TRBJ2-2, with a weak D call TRBD1 (6 bases). This CDR3 comprises 15 residues. V was trimmed by 2 bases and J by 4 bases, leaving 11 bases between them. Germline CDR1 MGHRA, CDR2 YSYEKL. The CDR3 sequence: CASSQPGHTTGELFF. The CDR3, as DNA: TGCGCCAGCAGCCAACCGGGACACACCACCGGGGAGCTGTTTTTT.

This clonotype has at least ten counts. The rearrangement links TRBV7-2 to TRBJ2-5; D may be TRBD2 (5 bases). Germline V CDR1 and CDR2: SGHTA, FQGNSA. The CDR3 contains 13 residues. With 5 bases removed from V and 3 bases from J, the gap between germline ends came to 10 bases. The CDR3 bases are TGTGCCAGCAGCGGAGGACGGGAAGAGACCCAGTACTTC. Translated: CASSGGREETQYF.

This chain joins TRBV3-1 and TRBJ2-5; D remains unclear. This CDR3 region has 13 residues. V dropped 3 bases and J dropped 4 bases, with 9 bases sitting between them. The V gene's germline CDR1 is LGHDT and CDR2 YNNKEL (reference sequence). The CDR3 protein is CASSQSGPETQYF. CDR3 DNA sequence: TGTGCCAGCAGCCAGAGTGGTCCAGAGACCCAGTACTTC.

Worth noting for this clonotype: A junction boundary mismatches the germline segment, possibly from a read error. The chain combines TRBV7-2 with TRBJ2-6; 10 bases align to TRBD2. The CDR3 length is 14 residues. The germline CDR1 and CDR2 sequences are SGHTA and FQGNSA. The CDR3 region has the DNA TGTGCCAGCAGCTACAGCGGGGGGGCCGACGTCCTGACTTTC. Protein product: CASSYSGGADVLTF.

CDR3 protein: CATSRDHGTYYGYTF. CDR3 bases: TGTGCCACCAGCAGAGATCACGGGACCTACTATGGCTACACCTTC. V and J are TRBV15 and TRBJ1-2; D possibly corresponds to TRBD1 (5 bases). CDR1 is LNHNV, CDR2 YYDKDF, per germline (reference sequence). Trimming removed 0 bases from V and 3 bases from J, with 11 bases in between. The length of the CDR3 is 15 residues.

This clonotype has more than one count but fewer than ten. V is TRBV3-1 and J is TRBJ1-2; D not certain. This CDR3 is built from 12 residues. Germline loops: CDR1 LGHDT, CDR2 YNNKEL (reference sequence). Deletions cut 0 bases from V and 8 bases from J, with 7 bases between. CDR3 coding DNA: TGTGCCAGCAGCCAAGATAGTTCGGGCTACACCTTC. It codes for CASSQDSSGYTF.